Included here is one T cell receptor beta chain sequence, with context. Its antigen specificity is not known. It has no much larger one-base neighbor in the sample; base qualities were not kept. The cohort was made up of approximately 670 healthy bone marrow donors. Cohort members were all nominally healthy when sampled, although unrecorded immune exposures were likely present. CMV serostatus was positive for 289 and negative for about 55% of the roughly 670 cohort members, and was not recorded for this donor. Each donor provided a peripheral blood sample, and peripheral blood mononuclear cells were used for TCR beta sequencing. Genomic DNA extraction from the blood cell samples was performed with the Qiagen DNeasy Blood Extraction Kit. CDR1 MDHEN and CDR2 SYDVKM are derived from the germline V gene. V and J are trimmed by 6 bases and 4 bases, and the gene matches miss 6 bases of the junction. The CDR3 starts with the cysteine, ends with the phenylalanine, and has 15 residues. CDR3 DNA is the only sequence kept; it has 45 bases, read in frame from the first base.

The sample belongs to a study of cytomegalovirus exposure and HLA in healthy donors (dated by TCRdb to the late 2010s). At the level of the whole study: According to an earlier analysis of 450 to 650 of the donors, 150 million to 200 million T cells yielded roughly 110 million unique TCR beta sequences and 276 Gb of sequence data. Approximately 330 gigabases of sequencing data and about 92 million unique TCR sequences made up an early release that covered 640 HLA-typed donors. Among the roughly 400 genotyped donors, 75% to 90% belonged to the genetic ancestry cluster associated with self-reported Caucasian donors. The study aimed to test whether signatures of past pathogen exposure could be identified by cataloging public T cell receptors. The study profiled the T cell repertoires of approximately 700 subjects by immunosequencing and related them to cytomegalovirus serostatus. A separate validation cohort of 100 to 150 different subjects was used in addition to the 666-subject first cohort. To predict cytomegalovirus infection status, the study brought together high-throughput TCR immunosequencing, statistical association of individual TCRs with disease status, and machine learning. A later analysis re-examined previously published TCR beta repertoires from around 670 donors and added high-resolution HLA genotyping to investigate patterns of TCR occurrence. The later analysis used no new phenotypic data to find candidate immune exposures, relying instead on TCR beta sequences and their occurrence across donors. To decide whether each TCR beta V gene segment behaved as functional or pseudogenic, an earlier analysis of nearly 600 of the donors relied on high-throughput TCR beta sequencing. Donor age, sex, ethnicity and CMV serostatus were compiled alongside the repertoire data. In a later genetic analysis, genome-wide SNP genotypes for about 60% of the 666 donors were used, and that subset was treated as a discovery cohort. Every discovery cohort repertoire had been produced on one sequencing platform. Both class I and class II loci were covered by HLA typing, at four-digit resolution. The number of typed donors differed by locus: about 629-630 for A, B, C, DRB1 and DQB1; 522 for DQA1; 600 to 610 for DPA1; and 450 to 480 for DPB1. Several DR-DQ haplotypes were handled as single units for association and clustering because linkage in the cohort was strong. Among around 400 genotyped donors of the cohort, an average of around 240,000 unique TCR beta nucleotide sequences were sequenced per donor, around 20% of them non-productive.

Broader findings and caveats from the paper: Because HLA typing was unavailable for some donors at each locus, only the typed subset was used in association tests. While some public TCRs were present in many individuals, most TCR sequences turned up only very rarely across donors. In a later analysis, most CMV-associated TCR beta chains were found to appear HLA-restricted, with HLA associations seemingly driven largely by CMV exposure. The only immune exposure information available for the cohort was CMV serostatus. Three of the identified cytomegalovirus-associated TCR beta chains were confirmed in vitro to be specific for cytomegalovirus antigens. An earlier analysis of some 560 of the donors showed that most TCR beta V segments appeared in productive rearrangements either about 90% or about 30% of the time, which broadly matched IMGT annotations. According to the authors, the approach could potentially be generalized to other disease states and immunological phenotypes. When HLA alleles, especially DR and DQ, strongly co-occurred, TCR associations were difficult to assign to individual alleles. Fewer than 20 rarely observed V segments, including chromosome 9 orphons, were excluded from the earlier analysis of approximately 500 of the donors because counts were too low. Correlated functional status among segregating V segments might be attributable to linkage disequilibrium, but an unknown experimental factor could not be ruled out. Only TCR beta chains were sequenced in this cohort, and the absence of alpha or paired-chain data limited detectable features. An association between a missense DCLRE1C variant and V-gene and J-gene trimming of TCR beta chains was found in a later genetic analysis and replicated in an independent cohort. Roughly uniform sequencing depth across donors was assumed in presence/absence analyses, although this assumption may not hold. Compared with equally common non-associated chains, HLA-associated TCR beta chains in a later analysis were more clonally expanded and had lower generation probabilities. At a false discovery rate of 0.05, a later analysis linked around 17,000 TCR beta sequences to specific HLA alleles. The study gave a list of around 170 TCR beta chains associated with cytomegalovirus. In a later genetic analysis, fewer N-insertions in productive TCRs were reported among donors in an Asian-associated ancestry cluster than the roughly 700-donor mean. A later analysis found that TCR association rates varied across HLA loci, with DRB1 alleles showing the most associated TCRs and HLA-C alleles the fewest. Because the 87-base-pair reads could not distinguish some IMGT-functional V segments, including TRBV6-2 and TRBV6-3, those segments were excluded. A cluster of highly shared sequence variants was judged likely to be a technical artifact of the sequencing pipeline. Cytomegalovirus status was reported to be diagnosed by the classifier with high specificity and sensitivity in both the original and validation cohorts. In a later analysis, several top co-occurrence clusters were reported to appear linked to parvovirus B19, influenza, CMV and Epstein-Barr virus. A further reported finding was that TCR beta sequences accurately predicted the HLA-A and HLA-B alleles for most subjects in the first cohort.

Libraries came from the immunoSEQ multiplex PCR assay. A mixture of 60 forward primers for TCR Vbeta segments and 13 reverse primers for TCR Jbeta segments was used in the multiplex PCR. The CDR3 region of rearranged TCR beta genes was amplified from genomic DNA by a multiplex PCR assay. Amplified TCR beta libraries were sequenced as 87-base-pair reads on the Illumina HiSeq System. Under the source paper's analysis protocol: A later analysis counted about 80 million unique TCR beta chains across the 550 to 800 repertoires, and some 11 million of these chains were shared by at least two donors. Raw reads were error-corrected and collapsed into unique sequences by a nearest-neighbor algorithm in which closely related sequences were merged to remove PCR and sequencing errors. V, D and J gene segments were assigned by aligning CDR3 sequences to IMGT reference sequences. For a sequence to be retained, at least a six-nucleotide match to both a V gene segment and a J gene segment was required. A rearrangement counted as productive if the CDR3 had no stop codons and remained in frame with V and J, and every other rearrangement counted as non-productive. Following IMGT convention, CDR3 was defined as the stretch from the second conserved V-encoded cysteine up to the conserved J-encoded phenylalanine. In an earlier analysis of around 600 of the donors, sequences lacking an unambiguous match to a single V gene segment were excluded. An earlier analysis of 500 to 700 of the donors classified V segments as functional when productive rearrangements were above 56.7% and as segregating when the standard deviation between donors was above 5%. A statistical classification framework was built to diagnose cytomegalovirus status from the catalog of TCR beta chain sequences. In a later analysis, TCR nucleotide sequences were compared against IMGT/GENE-DB human TR gene sequences so that V and J genes could be assigned. In a later analysis, CDR3 sequences and most-parsimonious VDJ recombination scenarios were assigned using the TCRdist pipeline. A later analysis defined each TCR beta chain by its CDR3 amino acid sequence plus V-gene family, and excluded reads lacking a unique V-gene family. As a way to deal with suspected cross-contamination and a sequencing artifact, a later analysis dropped approximately 590 nucleotide sequences that were highly shared and had low generation probability. A later analysis calculated a clonal expansion index for each public chain from normalized within-repertoire ranks of inferred template counts. A later analysis computed generation probabilities with a VDJ recombination model fitted to out-of-frame rearrangements, and checked the results against IGoR. Hypergeometric tests were used in a later analysis to score TCR-TCR, TCR-HLA and TCR-CMV co-occurrence, with a repertoire-size bias correction applied to the TCR pairs. A later analysis estimated false discovery rates by permuting HLA or CMV assignments 20 times. In a later analysis, co-occurring TCRs were grouped using DBSCAN, and TCRdist sequence similarity was added for clustering within HLA-allele-positive subsets. Repertoires with fewer than 30,000 or more than 120,000 public chains, plus five repertoires with anomalous nucleotide sharing, were excluded from co-occurrence clustering. The clones in this table, taken by TCRdb from immuneACCESS, are in-frame only. Not every clone is retained; where verified, under half of the shortfall comes from an unresolved V gene, and the cause of the rest is unknown. That table gives V, J and clone size, and the DNA gave D and trimming. This sample gives 200,000 to 250,000 clones in total; more than 75% of them show up just once. Together, the top ten hold roughly 1.3% of the sample.

The rearrangement combines TRBV28 with TRBJ2-2; TRBD1 lines up with 9 middle nucleotides. Sequencing input: PBMCs. The receptor was isolated from a human donor in good health. This receptor has the CDR3 CASRKQGAGTGELFF. The DNA is as follows: TGTGCCAGCAGGAAACAGGGGGCGGGCACCGGGGAGCTGTTTTTT.